This entry lists 26 T cell receptor beta chains sequenced from one sample in a study of T cells in Graves' hyperthyroidism and ophthalmopathy. RNA transcripts gave rise to amplified TCR beta CDR3 regions. Initially, a first-round RT-PCR of the TCR CDR3 employed the HTBI primer set. TCRdb reprocessed the multiplex PCR reads with MiXCR, giving one entry per CDR3 protein. Here the sample spans 500,000 to 800,000 distinct CDR3 sequences, approximately 42% being singletons. Sequences were obtained from peripheral blood or thyroid tissue (not recorded which). Receptors originate from an adult man with Graves' disease, either hyperthyroidism or ophthalmopathy (not recorded which).

This clonotype showed up many times. This sequence joins TRBV7-2 and TRBJ1-5; D gene uncertain. In germline, CDR1 is SGHTA, CDR2 FQGNSA. The CDR3 consists of 13 residues. Trimming left V 6 bases short and J 2 bases short, with 8 bases between. As DNA, the CDR3 is TGTGCCAGCAGTTTGGGTCGCAATCAGCCCCAGCATTTT. It translates to CASSLGRNQPQHF.

This clonotype has a handful of counts. The rearrangement joins TRBV19 to TRBJ2-5; tentative D call: TRBD2 (6 bases). The CDR3 runs to 15 residues. Between the trimmed V and J ends, which lost 1 base and 1 base, there was a span of 10 bases. The germline CDR1 and CDR2 sequences are LNHDA and SQIVND (reference sequence). The CDR3: CASSIAGGSQETQYF. In DNA, the CDR3 is TGTGCCAGTAGTATAGCTGGGGGGAGCCAAGAGACCCAGTACTTC.

The CDR3 here is CASSFDRFEQYF. The DNA of the CDR3 is TGTGCCAGCAGTTTTGACAGGTTTGAGCAGTACTTC. This chain connects TRBV12-3 or TRBV12-4 to TRBJ2-7; tentatively, D is TRBD1 (6 bases). The germline V and J ends were trimmed by 3 bases and 7 bases, with 10 bases remaining between them. The CDR3 loop spans 12 amino acids.

Note on this clonotype: A much larger clonotype is one base distant, so this may be a read error. This rearrangement joins TRBV24-1 to TRBJ1-5; D not resolved. Trimming left V 7 bases short and J 7 bases short, with 13 bases between. The CDR3 consists of 13 residues. Germline V gene sequence: CDR1 KGHDR, CDR2 SFDVKD. The CDR3 nucleotides are TGTGCCACCAGCGCACACAGAGAGCAGCCCCAGCATTTT. It is translated as CATSAHREQPQHF.

The V gene is TRBV10-3, the J gene TRBJ2-7, with 12 nucleotides matching TRBD2. Germline CDR1 ENHRY, CDR2 SYGVKD. J gave up 2 bases and V 9 bases, and 8 bases lay outside the gene matches. The CDR3 consists of 15 residues. The CDR3 loop is CAITRLAGGPYEQYF. The CDR3 nucleotides are TGTGCCATTACACGTCTAGCGGGAGGGCCCTACGAGCAGTACTTC.

This clonotype was seen a few times. This may come from a read error, since a much larger clone is one base off. V and J are TRBV3-1 and TRBJ1-1, with D unresolved. The CDR3 loop spans 12 amino acids. The germline V gene has CDR1 LGHDT and CDR2 YNNKEL (reference sequence). The CDR3 loop reads CASSQGNSEAFF. CDR3 nucleotide sequence: TGTGCCAGCAGCCAAGGGAACAGTGAAGCTTTCTTT.

This clonotype was counted ten times or more. The V gene is TRBV7-2, the J gene TRBJ2-2; 10 bases line up with TRBD1. The V gene's germline CDR1 is SGHTA and CDR2 FQGNSA. This CDR3 has 15 amino acids. Trimming removed 4 bases from V and 5 bases from J; junction bases left unmatched: 4. As DNA, the CDR3 is TGTGCCAGCAGCTCGACAGGGGGCGGGACCGGGGAGCTGTTTTTT. Translating gives CASSSTGGGTGELFF.

J is TRBJ1-4 and V is TRBV6-5; 10 bases are shared with TRBD1. The DNA end is a closer match to TRBJ2-2, so the J assignment may be wrong. Per the germline V gene, CDR1 is MNHEY and CDR2 is SVGAGI. The CDR3 runs to 16 residues. CDR3 residues: CASSSGTGAPTGELFF. The CDR3 DNA follows: TGTGCCAGCAGCTCCGGGACAGGGGCGCCCACCGGGGAGCTGTTTTTT.

With regard to this clonotype: This may arise from a read error, as a much more abundant clone is one base away. The V call is TRBV20-1, the J call TRBJ2-7, with 8 bases aligning to TRBD1. Germline CDR1 is DFQATT and CDR2 is SNEGSKA (reference sequence). CDR3 length: 14 residues. CDR3 protein: CSARPGTGPYAQYF. The CDR3 DNA follows: TGCAGTGCTAGACCGGGGACAGGTCCCTACGCGCAGTACTTC.

The chain employs TRBV29-1 and TRBJ1-5, with TRBD1 matching over 7 bases. The CDR3 has 13 amino acids. Germline V gives CDR1 SQVTM, CDR2 ANQGSEA. The V gene end was trimmed by 6 bases and the J gene end by 2 bases; junction bases not matched to a gene: 4. The CDR3 reads CSVRQGGNQPQHF. For the CDR3, the DNA is TGCAGCGTGAGACAGGGTGGCAATCAGCCCCAGCATTTT.

The chain recombines TRBV7-9 with TRBJ1-4; D possibly corresponds to TRBD1 (6 bases). V lost 5 bases and J 6 bases, leaving 22 bases between the germline ends. The germline V gene encodes CDR1 SEHNR and CDR2 FQNEAQ (reference sequence). The CDR3 is 17 residues long. The CDR3 DNA is TGTGCCAGCAGCCCAAATAACCCCACAGGGTCGGATGAAAAACTGTTTTTT. Translated: CASSPNNPTGSDEKLFF.

This clonotype was picked up many times. The chain combines TRBV24-1 with TRBJ1-3; no definite D call. This CDR3 comprises 13 residues. CDR1 is KGHDR, CDR2 SFDVKD, per germline. V lost 8 bases to trimming and J lost 2 bases, with 9 bases between them. CDR3 nucleotides: TGTGCCACCACAGACCGAACTGGAAACACCATATATTTT. It encodes CATTDRTGNTIYF.

In this sample, this clonotype turned up many times. V gene TRBV29-1 combines with J gene TRBJ2-7; no firm D call. CDR3 length equals 11 residues. Per germline, CDR1 SQVTM and CDR2 ANQGSEA. Trimming shortened V by 7 bases and J by 2 bases, and 9 bases separated the two germline ends. The CDR3 DNA follows: TGCAGCGGGGTATCTGCCTACGAGCAGTACTTC. This sequence encodes CSGVSAYEQYF.

The chain carries TRBV12-2 and TRBJ1-5; TRBD1 is the table's D call, not checked against the DNA. TRBV12-2 is a recognized pseudogene. CDR3 length equals 11 residues. The CDR3 sequence: CTRTGNQPQHF. As DNA, the CDR3 is TGTACCCGGACGGGGAATCAGCCCCAGCATTTT.

The V call is TRBV6-6, the J call TRBJ2-7, with a possible D match to TRBD2 (8 bases). Germline CDR1 is MNHNY and CDR2 is SVGAGI (reference sequence). The CDR3 contains 15 residues. V shed 3 bases and J shed 7 bases, with 19 bases lying between them. CDR3 region: CASSYSGTAGVEQYF. CDR3 in DNA: TGTGCCAGCAGTTATAGCGGGACAGCCGGTGTGGAGCAGTACTTC.

The chain links TRBV2 to TRBJ1-1; D remains unclear. V lost 8 bases and J 0 bases, leaving 16 bases between the germline ends. The germline gives CDR1 SNHLY, CDR2 FYNNEI. The CDR3 has 15 residues. CDR3 DNA sequence: TGTGCCAGCTCACCACCAACTACAGTGAACACTGAAGCTTTCTTT. Its protein is CASSPPTTVNTEAFF.

This chain joins TRBV29-1 and TRBJ1-3; D possibly corresponds to TRBD1 (5 bases). This CDR3 has 12 amino acids. V was cut by 6 bases and J by 7 bases, with 13 bases left in between. Germline V gene data show CDR1 as SQVTM and CDR2 as ANQGSEA. For the CDR3, the DNA is TGCAGCGTGGGGGGAGACTGGAACACCATATATTTT. Residues: CSVGGDWNTIYF.

This clonotype was picked up a small number of times. The rearrangement joins TRBV7-6 to TRBJ1-5; D unresolved. Germline lookup yields CDR1 SGHVS and CDR2 FNYEAQ. The V and J ends lost 8 bases and 4 bases respectively, with 12 bases between them. The CDR3 extends over 13 amino acids. The CDR3 sequence: CASAEGWNQPQHF. CDR3 bases: TGTGCCAGCGCCGAAGGGTGGAATCAGCCCCAGCATTTT.

This sequence joins TRBV7-9 and TRBJ2-5, with TRBD2 as a possible D gene (5 bases). The V gene's germline CDR1 is SEHNR and CDR2 FQNEAQ (reference sequence). This CDR3 spans 11 amino acids. V lost 5 bases to trimming and J lost 7 bases, with 8 bases between them. As DNA, the CDR3 is TGTGCCAGCAGCCGGGCGGGGACCCAGTACTTC. As protein: CASSRAGTQYF. The complete variable domain, with remaining parts taken from reference TRBV7-9 and TRBJ2-5, reads DTGVSQNPRHKITKRGQNVTFRCDPISEHNRLYWYRQTLGQGPEFLTYFQNEAQLEKSRLLSDRFSAERPKGSFSTLEIQRTEQGDSAMYLCASSRAGTQYFGPGTRLLVL.

The chain is built from TRBV2 and TRBJ2-7; 7 bases are shared with TRBD2. The CDR3 contains 16 residues. The V gene's germline CDR1 is SNHLY and CDR2 FYNNEI. V was clipped by 1 base and J by 3 bases; unmatched bases: 9. CDR3: CASSEEGRVRLYEQYF. CDR3 nucleotides: TGTGCCAGCAGTGAAGAGGGGAGGGTTCGGCTCTACGAGCAGTACTTC.

As concerns this clonotype: A much larger clone is a single base away; this may be a read error. The genes are TRBV20-1 and TRBJ2-7; 8 positions match TRBD2. V dropped 5 bases and J dropped 3; count of bases not matched to a gene: 9. CDR1 is DFQATT, CDR2 SNEGSKA, per germline (reference sequence). The CDR3 has 14 residues. CDR3 amino acids: CSAGDSGSRYEQYF. As DNA, the CDR3 is TGCAGTGCTGGCGACAGCGGGAGTCGCTACGAGCAGTACTTC.

V usage is TRBV5-1 and J usage is TRBJ2-6; no clear D. This CDR3 is 17 amino acids long. The germline V gene has CDR1 SGHRS and CDR2 YFSETQ. V shed 0 bases and J shed 0 bases, with 10 bases lying between them. The CDR3 is CASSLDPPSSGANVLTF. In DNA, the CDR3 is TGCGCCAGCAGCTTGGATCCCCCATCCTCTGGGGCCAACGTCCTGACTTTC. Combining the CDR3 with reference TRBV5-1 and TRBJ2-6 gives the whole variable domain KAGVTQTPRYLIKTRGQQVTLSCSPISGHRSVSWYQQTPGQGLQFLFEYFSETQRNKGNFPGRFSGRQFSNSRSEMNVSTLELGDSALYLCASSLDPPSSGANVLTFGAGSRLTVL.

This clonotype was picked up a small number of times. The V call is TRBV7-2, the J call TRBJ1-2, with 7 bases aligning to TRBD1. The ends lost 5 bases at V and 4 bases at J; junction bases unmatched: 7. CDR3 length: 14 residues. The germline gives CDR1 SGHTA, CDR2 FQGNSA. The CDR3 is CASSPGTAGYGYTF. The CDR3 region has the DNA TGTGCCAGCAGCCCCGGGACAGCCGGCTATGGCTACACCTTC.

At least ten counts were recorded for this clonotype. The rearrangement links TRBV2 to TRBJ2-7; D gene uncertain. The CDR3 is made up of 13 amino acids. Between the trimmed V and J ends, which lost 2 bases and 4 bases, there was a span of 9 bases. The germline V gene has CDR1 SNHLY and CDR2 FYNNEI. As DNA, the CDR3 is TGTGCCAGCAGTGAATCTAGTTTTTACGAGCAGTACTTC. Translated: CASSESSFYEQYF. Looking up the rest from reference TRBV2 and TRBJ2-7 gives the full variable domain: EPEVTQTPSHQVTQMGQEVILRCVPISNHLYFYWYRQILGQKVEFLVSFYNNEISEKSEIFDDQFSVERPDGSNFTLKIRSTKLEDSAMYFCASSESSFYEQYFGPGTRLTVT.

This clonotype was picked up many times. One end of the junction fails to match germline, which may point to a read error. This chain links TRBV7-2 with TRBJ2-2, with TRBD1 matching 10 bases. This CDR3 spans 14 amino acids. Germline CDR1 is SGHTA and CDR2 is FQGNSA. The CDR3 reads CASSLGQGAGELFF. The CDR3, as DNA: TGCGCCAGCAGCCTAGGACAGGGGGCCGGGGAGCTGTTTTTT.

The chain is built from TRBV2 and TRBJ1-1; D is unclear. Trimming stripped 8 bases from V and 4 bases from J, with 23 bases between. The CDR3 extends over 16 amino acids. Germline V CDR1 and CDR2: SNHLY, FYNNEI. The DNA of the CDR3 is TGTGCCAGCTCGCAATTCCGGGAGGCCAAGGGCACTGAAGCTTTCTTT. Its protein is CASSQFREAKGTEAFF.